This T cell receptor (beta chain) comes out of a study of memory CD4+ T cells and cytomegalovirus serostatus. Study information: Healthy Belgian adult donors included 9 or 10 CMV-positive and fewer than 25 CMV-negative people. Study results and caveats: The CMV-associated TCR signature appears largely within the CD4+ memory repertoire.

Comments on this clone: Its specificity is not known.

TCRdb's copy holds only in-frame clones and misses some; the assay was immunoSEQ multiplex PCR. The sample lists about 52,000 clones; 80% to 90% were seen once. Deletions cut 4 bases from V and 7 bases from J, with 14 bases between. From germline, CDR1 is SGHRS and CDR2 YFSETQ. The CDR3 covers 13 residues. The sort gate was single viable CD3+CD4+CD8-CD45RO+ cells for memory CD4+ T cells. CD4+ T cells were isolated by positive magnetic selection. The sample taken for sequencing was memory CD4+ T cells from blood. The V gene is TRBV5-1, the J gene TRBJ1-1, with D possibly TRBD1 on 6 matching bases. This clonotype originated in an adult in good health and CMV-seropositive. The CDR3 reads CASSPYRADEAFF. The CDR3 bases are TGCGCCAGCAGCCCCTACAGGGCCGATGAAGCTTTCTTT.